These 26 T cell receptor beta chains came from one sample sequenced in a study of blood T cell repertoires in COVID-19. The method was immunoSEQ multiplex PCR; TCRdb's version includes in-frame clones alone and lacks a portion of them. The sample has 110,000 or so clones; about 87% are singletons. Sequencing was done on a sample of peripheral blood. The receptor set was obtained from a woman between 45 and 60 years old with acute or convalescent COVID-19.

For the CDR3, the DNA is TGTGCCAGCAGCCAAGTAGGGACATGGTATGGCTACACCTTC. Protein sequence: CASSQVGTWYGYTF. The chain carries TRBV14 and TRBJ1-2; TRBD1 is a possible D gene (6 bases). CDR3 length: 14 amino acids. Germline CDR1 and CDR2: SGHDN and FVKESK. V lost 1 base to trimming and J lost 5 bases, with 11 bases between them.

V usage is TRBV7-6 and J usage is TRBJ2-7; TRBD2 is a possible D gene (5 bases). The CDR3 covers 15 residues. Trimming stripped 0 bases from V and 0 bases from J, with 9 bases between. Germline values: CDR1 SGHVS, CDR2 FNYEAQ. This CDR3 is CASSLASSSSYEQYF. The CDR3 nucleotides are TGTGCCAGCAGCTTAGCATCTAGCTCCTCCTACGAGCAGTACTTC. The full variable domain, rest sourced from reference TRBV7-6 and TRBJ2-7, is GAGVSQSPRYKVTKRGQDVALRCDPISGHVSLYWYRQALGQGPEFLTYFNYEAQQDKSGLPNDRFSAERPEGSISTLTIQRTEQRDSAMYRCASSLASSSSYEQYFGPGTRLTVT.

The rearrangement links TRBV5-1 to TRBJ1-2; D unresolved. This CDR3 has 16 amino acids. V was pared by 0 bases and J by 5 bases, with 17 bases between. Germline-derived CDR1 and CDR2 are SGHRS and YFSETQ. For the CDR3, the DNA is TGCGCCAGCAGCTTGGATTTTGCGGGCAGGCAGTATGGCTACACCTTC. Its protein product is CASSLDFAGRQYGYTF.

The rearrangement joins TRBV19 to TRBJ1-4; 11 bases are a match to TRBD1. CDR3 length: 15 residues. The germline V gene has CDR1 LNHDA and CDR2 SQIVND (reference sequence). The ends lost 5 bases at V and 6 bases at J; junction bases unmatched: 5. The CDR3 nucleotides are TGTGCCAGTAGTTTCCGGGACAGGGGGGATGAAAAACTGTTTTTT. It yields the protein CASSFRDRGDEKLFF. The full variable domain, in which reference TRBV19 and TRBJ1-4 provide the parts outside the CDR3, is DGGITQSPKYLFRKEGQNVTLSCEQNLNHDAMYWYRQDPGQGLRLIYYSQIVNDFQKGDIAEGYSVSREKKESFPLTVTSAQKNPTAFYLCASSFRDRGDEKLFFGSGTQLSVL.

Only one count was recorded for this clone. The chain links TRBV23-1 to TRBJ2-7; 8 bases line up with TRBD1. TRBV23-1 is labeled an ORF, and its function is uncertain. With 0 bases clipped from V and 2 bases from J, the junction kept 12 bases outside the gene matches. The CDR3 is made up of 18 amino acids. CDR3 nucleotide sequence: TGCGCCAGCAGTCAATCGCCTTATCAGGGGGCTCCCCCCTACGAGCAGTACTTC. Translating gives CASSQSPYQGAPPYEQYF.

This chain connects TRBV16 to TRBJ1-2; D perhaps matches TRBD1 (6 bases). The CDR3 consists of 14 residues. In germline, CDR1 is KGHSY, CDR2 FQNENV. Trimming shortened V by 2 bases and J by 2 bases, and 9 bases separated the two germline ends. The CDR3 DNA reads TGTGCCAGCAGCCAAATCAGGGGAAACTATGGCTACACCTTC. Translated, it gives CASSQIRGNYGYTF.

This clone has just a few counts. This chain links TRBV10-1 with TRBJ1-5; D is uncertain. The ends were cut back, 5 bases at V and 7 bases at J, with 12 bases in the middle. The CDR3 extends over 13 amino acids. The V gene's germline CDR1 is WNHNN and CDR2 SYGVQD (reference sequence). The DNA of the CDR3 is TGCGCCAGCAGTCGCGAGGCTGGGCAGCCCCAGCATTTT. Amino acid sequence: CASSREAGQPQHF.

The chain links TRBV7-9 to TRBJ1-5, with D possibly being TRBD1 (6 bases). The germline V gene has CDR1 SEHNR and CDR2 FQNEAQ (reference sequence). CDR3 size: 15 residues. The V end was cut by 4 bases, the J end by 3 bases, with 13 bases between. CDR3 in DNA: TGTGCCAGCAGCTCGGACAGCGAAAACAATCAGCCCCAGCATTTT. Protein: CASSSDSENNQPQHF. The complete variable domain, with remaining parts taken from reference TRBV7-9 and TRBJ1-5, reads DTGVSQNPRHKITKRGQNVTFRCDPISEHNRLYWYRQTLGQGPEFLTYFQNEAQLEKSRLLSDRFSAERPKGSFSTLEIQRTEQGDSAMYLCASSSDSENNQPQHFGDGTRLSIL.

The chain combines TRBV10-3 with TRBJ2-3; D is undetermined. The CDR3 covers 13 residues. Germline CDR1 and CDR2: ENHRY and SYGVKD. V lost 3 bases and J lost 2, with 6 bases in between. The CDR3 sequence: CAISDQATDTQYF. Written as DNA, the CDR3 is TGTGCCATCAGTGACCAAGCCACAGATACGCAGTATTTT.

V and J are TRBV19 and TRBJ1-1, with TRBD1 matching over 9 bases. Trimming took 5 bases from V and 4 from J; bases not matched to a gene: 8. The CDR3 runs 15 residues. Germline V gene sequence: CDR1 LNHDA, CDR2 SQIVND (reference sequence). The CDR3 sequence: CASSARDRAGTEAFF. CDR3 bases: TGTGCCAGTAGTGCCCGGGACAGGGCAGGCACTGAAGCTTTCTTT.

V is TRBV10-3 and J is TRBJ2-3, with 7 bases that match TRBD2. The CDR3 has 17 amino acids. The junction had 6 bases not matched to a gene; V was cut back by 0 bases and J by 0 bases. Germline values: CDR1 ENHRY, CDR2 SYGVKD. The CDR3 region has the DNA TGTGCCATCAGTGAGTCTTTGGGCGGGGGTAGCACAGATACGCAGTATTTT. It specifies CAISESLGGGSTDTQYF.

The J gene is TRBJ1-3, the V gene TRBV30; TRBD1 is a possible D gene (6 bases). V was shortened by 0 bases and J by 4 bases, with 19 bases between the two germline ends. The CDR3 sequence is 17 residues long. Germline V lookup: CDR1 GTSNPN, CDR2 SVGIG (reference sequence). The CDR3 DNA is TGTGCCTGGAGTGTATTCAGTCGGACAGTAACAGGAAACACCATATATTTT. Residues: CAWSVFSRTVTGNTIYF.

The chain carries TRBV28 and TRBJ2-7; 8 bases fit TRBD1. V was clipped by 5 bases and J by 3 bases; unmatched bases: 6. The CDR3 has 14 amino acids. The germline CDR1 and CDR2 sequences are MDHEN and SYDVKM. CDR3 in DNA: TGTGCCAGCAGTCTCCGACAGGGGAACTACGAGCAGTACTTC. Protein sequence: CASSLRQGNYEQYF. The full variable domain, in which reference TRBV28 and TRBJ2-7 provide the parts outside the CDR3, is DVKVTQSSRYLVKRTGEKVFLECVQDMDHENMFWYRQDPGLGLRLIYFSYDVKMKEKGDIPEGYSVSREKKERFSLILESASTNQTSMYLCASSLRQGNYEQYFGPGTRLTVT.

This clone was observed a handful of times. This sequence joins TRBV7-9 and TRBJ1-2; tentatively, D is TRBD1 (6 bases). The ends were cut back, 3 bases at V and 4 bases at J, with 15 bases in the middle. Germline V CDR1 and CDR2: SEHNR, FQNEAQ (reference sequence). The CDR3 loop spans 15 amino acids. CDR3 sequence reads: CASSLSGAPSYGYTF. CDR3 sequence (DNA): TGTGCCAGCAGCTTGTCAGGGGCCCCGTCCTATGGCTACACCTTC.

The CDR3 region has the DNA TGTGCCAGCAGCCAACAGGGGGCGCCGGGTGAAAAACTGTTTTTT. Translating gives CASSQQGAPGEKLFF. The chain recombines TRBV3-1 (or the pseudogene TRBV3-2) with TRBJ1-4, with 8 positions matching TRBD1. Trimming took 2 bases from V and 7 from J; bases not matched to a gene: 6. Per germline, CDR1 LGHDT and CDR2 YNNKEL (reference sequence). The CDR3 is 15 residues long.

The rearrangement uses TRBV2 and TRBJ2-7; TRBD1 aligns across 10 bases. The CDR3 totals 14 residues. Germline V gene lookup returns CDR1 SNHLY and CDR2 FYNNEI. V dropped 7 bases and J dropped 3; count of bases not matched to a gene: 6. The CDR3 loop is CASNPGQGLYEQYF. CDR3 coding DNA: TGTGCCAGCAACCCGGGACAGGGGCTCTACGAGCAGTACTTC.

This chain uses TRBV27 with TRBJ2-2, with D possibly matching TRBD2 (6 bases). Germline CDR1 reads MNHEY; CDR2 reads SMNVEV (reference sequence). The CDR3 runs to 13 residues. V dropped 7 bases and J dropped 7 bases, with 13 bases sitting between them. CDR3 DNA: TGTGCCAGCATGGTCGGGGGTGGCGGGGAGCTGTTTTTT. Its protein product is CASMVGGGGELFF.

This chain connects TRBV4-2 to TRBJ2-4; the D gene is possibly TRBD1 (6 bases). The CDR3 totals 14 residues. Germline V lookup: CDR1 LGHNA, CDR2 YNFKEQ. V was pared by 1 base and J by 8 bases, with 12 bases between. The CDR3 spells CASSQGQAGDIQYF. As DNA, the CDR3 is TGTGCCAGCAGCCAAGGACAGGCAGGAGACATTCAGTACTTC.

This chain connects TRBV7-3 to TRBJ2-5; a weak D match, TRBD1 (6 bases). Germline-derived CDR1 and CDR2 are SGHTA and FQGTGA. V shed 0 bases and J shed 5 bases, with 16 bases lying between them. There are 16 residues in the CDR3. The CDR3 sequence is CASSLTGAGARETQYF. Written as DNA, the CDR3 is TGTGCCAGCAGCTTAACGGGTGCAGGGGCGAGGGAGACCCAGTACTTC.

This sequence joins TRBV7-9 and TRBJ2-7, with 7 bases matching TRBD2. The CDR3 runs 14 residues. The junction had 7 bases not matched to a gene; V was cut back by 3 bases and J by 5 bases. Germline lookup yields CDR1 SEHNR and CDR2 FQNEAQ (reference sequence). The CDR3 DNA sequence: TGTGCCAGCAGCTTTGTCACCGGGACTAACGAGCAGTACTTC. As protein: CASSFVTGTNEQYF. The complete variable domain, with remaining parts taken from reference TRBV7-9 and TRBJ2-7, reads DTGVSQNPRHKITKRGQNVTFRCDPISEHNRLYWYRQTLGQGPEFLTYFQNEAQLEKSRLLSDRFSAERPKGSFSTLEIQRTEQGDSAMYLCASSFVTGTNEQYFGPGTRLTVT.

The CDR3: CASSPSRQSSYNSPLHF. As DNA, the CDR3 is TGTGCCAGCAGCCCGTCGCGACAGAGCTCCTATAATTCACCCCTCCACTTT. The genes are TRBV14 and TRBJ1-6; tentative D call: TRBD1 (5 bases). V lost 4 bases, J lost 0 bases, and 13 bases lay in between. The CDR3 consists of 17 residues. Germline loops: CDR1 SGHDN, CDR2 FVKESK.

The chain recombines TRBV7-9 with TRBJ2-1; TRBD1 aligns across 9 bases. Trimming removed 5 bases from V and 9 bases from J; junction bases left unmatched: 8. Germline CDR1 is SEHNR and CDR2 is FQNEAQ (reference sequence). The CDR3 has 14 amino acids. CDR3 coding DNA: TGTGCCAGCAGCCGGGACAGGGAGTATGGTGAGCAGTTCTTC. Protein product: CASSRDREYGEQFF.

This rearrangement joins TRBV4-1 to TRBJ1-2; 7 bases fit TRBD1. The trim removed 4 bases at V and 3 bases at J, leaving 8 bases unmatched. This CDR3 is 15 amino acids long. Germline V lookup: CDR1 MGHRA, CDR2 YSYEKL. This CDR3 is CASSLEQGSDYGYTF. The DNA of the CDR3 is TGCGCCAGCAGCCTTGAACAGGGGAGCGACTATGGCTACACCTTC.

This rearrangement joins TRBV3-1 (or the pseudogene TRBV3-2) to TRBJ1-2; 8 nucleotides line up with TRBD1. The length of the CDR3 is 15 residues. Germline lookup yields CDR1 LGHDT and CDR2 YNNKEL (reference sequence). V dropped 0 bases and J dropped 4; count of bases not matched to a gene: 4. CDR3: CASSQEGQGAYGYTF. The CDR3 DNA reads TGTGCCAGCAGCCAAGAGGGCCAGGGGGCCTATGGCTACACCTTC.

The chain uses TRBV6-5 and TRBJ2-7; TRBD1 matches 8 bases. The CDR3 loop spans 14 amino acids. Germline V gene lookup returns CDR1 MNHEY and CDR2 SVGAGI. V was clipped by 8 bases and J by 9 bases; unmatched bases: 15. CDR3 sequence reads: CASCPLVGQGGQYF. The DNA for the CDR3 is TGTGCCAGCTGTCCCCTCGTAGGACAGGGTGGGCAGTACTTC.

The chain recombines TRBV6-5 with TRBJ1-5; D gene uncertain. The CDR3 has 14 amino acids. V dropped 0 bases and J dropped 0 bases, with 3 bases sitting between them. Per the germline V gene, CDR1 is MNHEY and CDR2 is SVGAGI. The chain's CDR3 is CASSYSFSNQPQHF. The CDR3 DNA reads as TGTGCCAGCAGTTACTCCTTTAGCAATCAGCCCCAGCATTTT.